This T cell receptor beta chain was identified during a study of cytomegalovirus exposure and HLA in healthy donors. Overall study results and limits: Per a prior analysis, the majority of TCR beta V segments were productive roughly 90% or roughly 30% of the time. Presence/absence analysis assumed near-uniform sequencing depth across donors. Association of fewer than 20,000 TCR beta sequences with HLA alleles was found at 0.05 false discovery rate in a later analysis. The study found most TCR sequences rare, yet found some public TCRs in many donors.

Comments on this clone: Its target is not known.

The PCR made use of 60 Vbeta and 13 Jbeta primers. Generated by immunoSEQ multiplex PCR, the TCRdb table keeps only in-frame clones and is missing some. In the table there are 75,000 to 90,000 clones, more than 60% of which are singletons. The CDR3 loop spans 17 amino acids. V gave up 4 bases and J gave up 3 bases, with 19 bases separating them. From germline, CDR1 is MGHRA and CDR2 YSYEKL. This TCR was recovered from a human donor in good health. Specimen: PBMCs. The rearrangement links TRBV4-1 to TRBJ1-3; no definite D call. The chain's CDR3 is CASSRPDRAAGGNTIYF. CDR3 nucleotide sequence: TGCGCCAGCAGCCGACCTGACCGTGCTGCGGGTGGAAACACCATATATTTT.